The clone carrying this T cell receptor (beta chain) was seen repeatedly, ten times or more. Its antigen remains unidentified. Amplified TCR beta CDR3 regions derived from RNA transcripts. When the TCR CDR3 underwent first-round RT-PCR, the HTBI primer set was used. TCRdb reprocessed the multiplex PCR reads with MiXCR, giving one entry per CDR3 protein. The data hold some 400,000 distinct CDR3 sequences, with around 13% observed a single time. The data were obtained in a study of T cells in Graves' hyperthyroidism and ophthalmopathy. Uncontrolled infection, other autoimmune disease, pregnancy or lactation led to exclusion. Diagnostic decisions used clinical symptoms, serum thyroxine and TRAb, thyroid ultrasound and orbital computed tomography. Study outcomes and limitations: Most expanded thyroid clonotypes above 0.001 recurred in blood. Model predictions of ophthalmopathy came a median around 6.5 months before onset.

Sample: blood. The source is a woman in her sixties or seventies with Graves' hyperthyroidism.

Written as DNA, the CDR3 is TGTGCCTGGACCAGAAAACCGGGGAGCAATCAGCCCCAGCATTTT. Translation gives CAWTRKPGSNQPQHF. The chain carries TRBV30 and TRBJ1-5, with D uncertain. The CDR3 runs to 15 residues. Trimming removed 4 bases from V and 1 base from J, with 14 bases in between. CDR1 is GTSNPN and CDR2 is SVGIG in the germline V gene (reference sequence).